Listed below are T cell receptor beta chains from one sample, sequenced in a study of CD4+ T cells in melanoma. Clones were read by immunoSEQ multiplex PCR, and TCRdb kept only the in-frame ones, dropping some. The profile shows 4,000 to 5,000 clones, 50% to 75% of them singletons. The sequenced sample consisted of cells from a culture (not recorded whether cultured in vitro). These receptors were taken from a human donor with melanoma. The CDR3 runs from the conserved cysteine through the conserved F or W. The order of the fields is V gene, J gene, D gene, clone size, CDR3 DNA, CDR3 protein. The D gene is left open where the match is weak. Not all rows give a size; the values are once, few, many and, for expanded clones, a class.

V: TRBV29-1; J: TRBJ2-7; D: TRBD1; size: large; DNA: TGCAGCGTGATGCATTCGGGACAGGGTACCCCCTACGAGCAGTACTTC; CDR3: CSVMHSGQGTPYEQYF
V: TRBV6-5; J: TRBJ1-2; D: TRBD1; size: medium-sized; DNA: TGTGCCAGCAGTTTTGGTTCGGGACAGGGACACGGCTACACCTTC; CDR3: CASSFGSGQGHGYTF
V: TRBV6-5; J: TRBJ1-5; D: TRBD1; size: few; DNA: TGTGCCAGCAGTCCAGGGGGCTCCAATCGGCCCCAGCATTTT; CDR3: CASSPGGSNRPQHF
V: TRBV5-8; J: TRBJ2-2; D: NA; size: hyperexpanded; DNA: TGTGCCAGCAGCTTGACAGGGAGGGGCACCGGGGAGCTGTTTTTT; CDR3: CASSLTGRGTGELFF
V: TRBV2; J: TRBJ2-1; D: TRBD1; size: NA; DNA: TGTGCCAGCAGTCGACAGGGCGCCTACAATGAGCAGTTCTTC; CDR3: CASSRQGAYNEQFF
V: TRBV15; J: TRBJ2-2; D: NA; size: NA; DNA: TGTGCCACCAGCAGAAAGGACGGATTGAACACCGGGGAGCTGTTTTTT; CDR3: CATSRKDGLNTGELFF
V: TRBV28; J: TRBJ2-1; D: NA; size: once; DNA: TGTGCCAGCTCTTCCTACAATGAGCAGTTCTTC; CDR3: CASSSYNEQFF
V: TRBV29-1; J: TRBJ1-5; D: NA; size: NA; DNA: TGCAGCGTTGTCCTCCAGGGCGATAGCAATCAGCCCCAGCATTTT; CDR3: CSVVLQGDSNQPQHF
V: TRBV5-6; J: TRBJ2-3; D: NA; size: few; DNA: TGTGCCAGCAGCGGGGACTATACGCAGTATTTT; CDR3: CASSGDYTQYF
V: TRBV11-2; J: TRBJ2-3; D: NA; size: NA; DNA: TGTGCCAGCAGCTTAGTGATAGGGGGCACAGATACGCAGTATTTT; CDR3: CASSLVIGGTDTQYF
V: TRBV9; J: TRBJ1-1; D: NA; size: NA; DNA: TGTGCCAGCAGCGTAGATGGACAGCCGAACACTGAAGCTTTCTTT; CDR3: CASSVDGQPNTEAFF
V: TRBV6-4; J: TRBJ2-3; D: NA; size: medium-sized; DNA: TGTGCCAGCAGTGACTGGCCAGGGAGCACAGATACGCAGTATTTT; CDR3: CASSDWPGSTDTQYF
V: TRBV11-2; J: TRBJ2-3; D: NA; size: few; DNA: TGTGCCAGCAGCTCCCGGGGCCGGGGTAGCACAGATACGCAGTATTTT; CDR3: CASSSRGRGSTDTQYF
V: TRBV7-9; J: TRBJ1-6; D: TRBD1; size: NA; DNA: TGTGCCACCCTACTCGGGACAGGTAATTCACCCCTCCACTTT; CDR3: CATLLGTGNSPLHF
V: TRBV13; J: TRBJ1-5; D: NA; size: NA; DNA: TGTGCCAGCAGTCAGGGAAAAGGACGCAATCAGCCCCAGCATTTT; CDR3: CASSQGKGRNQPQHF
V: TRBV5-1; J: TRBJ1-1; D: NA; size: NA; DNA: TGCGCCAGCAGCTTGGATGCGGTAGGGGGAGCGGACACTGAAGCTTTCTTT; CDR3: CASSLDAVGGADTEAFF
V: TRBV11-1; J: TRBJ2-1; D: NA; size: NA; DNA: TGTGCCAGCAGCATCCGGGACTCCGCATACAATGAGCAGTTCTTC; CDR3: CASSIRDSAYNEQFF
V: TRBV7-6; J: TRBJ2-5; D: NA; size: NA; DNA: TGTGCCAGCAGCTTACTACTTTCCTACCAAGAGACCCAGTACTTC; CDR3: CASSLLLSYQETQYF
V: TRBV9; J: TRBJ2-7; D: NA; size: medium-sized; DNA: TGTGCCAGCAGCGTAGAAGGTTCCTACGAGCAGTACTTC; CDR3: CASSVEGSYEQYF
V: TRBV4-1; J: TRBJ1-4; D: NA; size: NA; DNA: TGCGCCAGCAGCCAAGTCCGCCAGCCTGCAACTAATGAAAAACTGTTTTTT; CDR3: CASSQVRQPATNEKLFF
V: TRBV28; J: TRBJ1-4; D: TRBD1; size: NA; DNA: TGTGCCAGCAGCACTGACAGGGGCCTTAATGAAAAACTGTTTTTT; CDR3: CASSTDRGLNEKLFF
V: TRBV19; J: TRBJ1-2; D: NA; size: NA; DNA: TGTGCCAGTACCGACGTTGCCCGGGGCAAGACGGCTGGCTACACCTTC; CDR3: CASTDVARGKTAGYTF
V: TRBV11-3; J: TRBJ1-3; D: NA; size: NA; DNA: TGTGCCAGCAGCCCAGGGTTAGGGGCCGACCCCTCTGGAAACACCATATATTTT; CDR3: CASSPGLGADPSGNTIYF
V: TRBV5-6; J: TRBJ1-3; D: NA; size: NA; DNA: TGTGCCAGCAGCTTGGACAGAGGCGGAAACACCATATATTTT; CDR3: CASSLDRGGNTIYF
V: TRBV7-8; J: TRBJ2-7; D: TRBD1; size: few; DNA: TGTGCCAGCAGCTTAGCCAGGGGGAGAGGGTCCCACCCTGAATACGAGCAGTACTTC; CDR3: CASSLARGRGSHPEYEQYF
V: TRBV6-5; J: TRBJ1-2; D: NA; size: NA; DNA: TGTGCCAGCAGTCGGACGGTGACTTATGGCTACACCTTC; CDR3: CASSRTVTYGYTF
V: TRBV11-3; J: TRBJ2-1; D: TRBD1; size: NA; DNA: TGTGCCAGCAGGGGGACAGGGAACAATGAGCAGTTCTTC; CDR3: CASRGTGNNEQFF
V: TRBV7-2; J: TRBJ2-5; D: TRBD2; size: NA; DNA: TGTGCCAGCAGACTCTTAGCGGGGGGGCCAGAAGAGACCCAGTACTTC; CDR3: CASRLLAGGPEETQYF
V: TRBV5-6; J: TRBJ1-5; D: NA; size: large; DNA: TGTGCCAGCAGCTTGTTTCTGGGAGGAGTGGACAATCAGCCCCAGCATTTT; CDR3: CASSLFLGGVDNQPQHF
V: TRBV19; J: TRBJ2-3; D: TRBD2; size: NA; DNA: TGTGCCAGTAGTATTACCAGCGGGGGGGCGACAGATACGCAGTATTTT; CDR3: CASSITSGGATDTQYF
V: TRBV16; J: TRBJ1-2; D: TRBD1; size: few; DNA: TGTGCCAGCAGCCGGACGACAGGGCTCGGTGGCTACACCTTC; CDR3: CASSRTTGLGGYTF
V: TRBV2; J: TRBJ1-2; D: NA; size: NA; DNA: TGTGCCAGCAGTGAAAGCGGGCTACCTAACTATGGCTACACCTTC; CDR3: CASSESGLPNYGYTF
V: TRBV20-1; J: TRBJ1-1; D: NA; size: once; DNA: TGCAGTGCTAAGGGGTATTCTGAAGCTTTCTTT; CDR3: CSAKGYSEAFF